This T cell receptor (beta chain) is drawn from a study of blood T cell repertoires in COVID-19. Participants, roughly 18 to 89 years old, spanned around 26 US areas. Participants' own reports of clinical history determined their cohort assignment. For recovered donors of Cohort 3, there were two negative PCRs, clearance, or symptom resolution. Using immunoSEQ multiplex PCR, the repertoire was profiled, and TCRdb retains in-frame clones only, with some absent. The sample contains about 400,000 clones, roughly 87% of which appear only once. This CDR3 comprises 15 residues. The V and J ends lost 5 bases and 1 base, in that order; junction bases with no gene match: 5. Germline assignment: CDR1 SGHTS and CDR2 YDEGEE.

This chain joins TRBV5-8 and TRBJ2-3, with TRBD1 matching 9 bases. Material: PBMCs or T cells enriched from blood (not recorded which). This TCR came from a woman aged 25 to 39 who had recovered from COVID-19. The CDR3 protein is CASRQGQGRTDTQYF. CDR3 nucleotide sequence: TGTGCCAGCAGACAGGGACAGGGTCGCACAGATACGCAGTATTTT.